The entry below describes one TCR beta chain. Its antigen is not known. Libraries were prepared by immunoSEQ multiplex PCR; TCRdb keeps only in-frame clonotypes and omits some of them. Here the sample spans about 58,000 clones, roughly nine tenths being singletons. These data are taken from a study of OX40 agonist ivuxolimab in advanced cancers. Study results and limitations: At 0.1 to 3.0 mg/kg and by week 6, clonal expansion occurred in CD4+ and CD8+ blood T cells. In general, CD8+ T cells held more expanded clones than CD4+ did, on average.

Sequencing used CD4+ or CD8+ T cells sorted from blood, obtained in a trial of the OX40 agonist ivuxolimab. The TCR comes from an adult with an advanced solid tumor such as melanoma, head and neck, liver or kidney cancer.

For the CDR3, the DNA is TGTGCCAGCAGCTTAATGGGCGACACTGAAGCTTTCTTT. It codes for CASSLMGDTEAFF. This chain joins TRBV7-8 and TRBJ1-1, with D unclear. Between the trimmed V and J ends, which lost 2 bases and 3 bases, there was a span of 7 bases. This CDR3 has 13 amino acids. CDR1 SGHVS and CDR2 FQNEAQ come from the germline V gene.